This TCR beta chain emerged from a study of cytomegalovirus exposure and HLA in healthy donors (dated by TCRdb to 2016 to 2017). A note on the overall study: An earlier analysis of roughly 500 of the donors reported 250 to 350 Gb of sequence data and around 120 million unique TCR beta sequences obtained from about 179 million T cells. Roughly 310 gigabases of sequencing data and around 87 million unique TCR sequences were included in an early release covering several hundred HLA-typed donors. Among the roughly 380 genotyped donors, about 85% belonged to the genetic ancestry cluster associated with self-reported Caucasian donors. The aim of the study was to test whether cataloging public T cell receptors could identify signatures of past pathogen exposure. Using immunosequencing, the study profiled T cell repertoires from about 610 subjects and related those repertoires to cytomegalovirus serostatus. Besides the first cohort of under 700 subjects, a separate validation cohort made up of 120 different subjects was used. High-throughput TCR immunosequencing, statistical association of individual TCRs with disease status, and machine learning were combined to predict cytomegalovirus infection status. In a later analysis, previously published TCR beta repertoires from 500 to 750 donors were re-analyzed and high-resolution HLA genotyping was added so that TCR occurrence patterns could be studied. Rather than using new phenotypic data, the later analysis identified candidate immune exposures from TCR beta sequences and from how often those sequences occurred across donors. An earlier analysis of around 540 of the donors applied high-throughput TCR beta sequencing to assess whether each TCR beta V gene segment acted as functional or pseudogenic. Donor age, sex, ethnicity and CMV serostatus were compiled together with the repertoire data. A later genetic analysis used genome-wide SNP genotypes for about 55% of the 666 donors, treating that subset as a discovery cohort. Every repertoire in the discovery cohort had been generated on one and the same sequencing platform. Both class I and class II loci were covered by HLA typing, at four-digit resolution. The number of donors typed differed by locus, with 629-630 for A, B, C, DRB1 and DQB1, approximately 500 for DQA1, 600 to 610 for DPA1, and 400 to 490 for DPB1. Because of strong linkage in the cohort, roughly five DR-DQ haplotypes were treated as single units for association and clustering. On average, 235,054 unique TCR beta nucleotide sequences were sequenced per donor among 350 to 400 genotyped donors of the cohort, with roughly 19% of those sequences being non-productive. Study-wide conclusions, independent of this receptor: HLA typing was unavailable for some donors at each locus, so association tests used only the typed subset. A later analysis associated about 17,000 TCR beta sequences with specific HLA alleles at a false discovery rate of 0.05. In a later genetic analysis, fewer N-insertions in productive TCRs were reported among donors in an Asian-associated ancestry cluster than the roughly 700-donor mean. Correlated functional status among segregating V segments might reflect linkage disequilibrium, but an unknown experimental factor could not be ruled out. It was suggested by the authors that the approach could potentially be generalized to other disease states and immunological phenotypes. The 87-base-pair reads could not distinguish some IMGT-functional V segments, including TRBV6-2 and TRBV6-3, so those segments were excluded. A later analysis found that HLA-associated TCR beta chains were more clonally expanded and had lower generation probabilities than equally common non-associated chains. V-gene and J-gene trimming of TCR beta chains was associated with a missense DCLRE1C variant in a later genetic analysis, and the association was replicated in an independent cohort. Only TCR beta chains were sequenced in this cohort, and the absence of alpha or paired-chain data limited detectable features. Because counts were too low, roughly 17 rarely observed V segments, including chromosome 9 orphons, were left out of the earlier analysis of 500 to 650 of the donors. CMV serostatus was the only immune exposure information available for the cohort. A cluster of highly shared sequence variants was judged likely to be a technical artifact of the sequencing pipeline. A further reported finding was that TCR beta sequences accurately predicted the HLA-A and HLA-B alleles for most subjects in the first cohort. Across donors, most TCR sequences were observed very rarely, whereas some public TCRs were present in many individuals. The classifier was reported to diagnose cytomegalovirus status with high specificity and sensitivity in both the original cohort and the validation cohort. When HLA alleles, especially DR and DQ, strongly co-occurred, attributing TCR associations to individual alleles was difficult. In a later analysis, most CMV-associated TCR beta chains were found to appear HLA-restricted, with HLA associations seemingly driven largely by CMV exposure. A total of fewer than 200 TCR beta chains were listed by the study as associated with cytomegalovirus. Broadly in line with IMGT annotations, most TCR beta V segments showed up in productive rearrangements about 87% or about 30% of the time in an earlier analysis of several hundred of the donors. Sequencing depth was assumed to be roughly uniform across donors in the presence/absence analyses, though that assumption may not hold. Several of the top co-occurrence clusters appeared to be linked to parvovirus B19, influenza, CMV and Epstein-Barr virus, according to a later analysis. A few of the identified cytomegalovirus-associated TCR beta chains were confirmed in vitro to be specific for cytomegalovirus antigens. In a later analysis, TCR association rates were found to vary across HLA loci, with the most associated TCRs seen for DRB1 alleles and the fewest for HLA-C alleles.

The protocol used for the library was the immunoSEQ multiplex PCR assay. The multiplex PCR relied on a mix of 60 forward primers for TCR Vbeta segments and 13 reverse primers for TCR Jbeta segments. The CDR3 region of rearranged TCR beta genes was amplified from genomic DNA with a multiplex PCR assay. On the Illumina HiSeq System, the amplified TCR beta libraries were sequenced as 87-base-pair reads. As for the authors' bioinformatics: Across the 500 to 700 repertoires, a later analysis counted 60 million to 90 million unique TCR beta chains, some 11 million of which were shared by at least two donors. Raw reads were error-corrected and collapsed into unique sequences with a nearest-neighbor algorithm that merged closely related sequences to remove PCR and sequencing errors. CDR3 sequences were aligned to IMGT reference sequences to assign V, D and J gene segments. For a sequence to be retained, a match of at least six nucleotides was required to both a V gene segment and a J gene segment. A rearrangement counted as productive if the CDR3 had no stop codons and remained in frame with V and J, and every other rearrangement counted as non-productive. CDR3 was defined by IMGT convention, running from the second conserved V-encoded cysteine to the conserved J-encoded phenylalanine. The earlier analysis of 587 of the donors excluded sequences that lacked an unambiguous match to a single V gene segment. In an earlier analysis of 500 to 750 of the donors, V segments were called functional above 56.7% productive rearrangements and were called segregating when the between-donor standard deviation exceeded 5%. A statistical classification framework was built for diagnosing cytomegalovirus status from the catalog of TCR beta chain sequences. In a later analysis, V and J genes were assigned by comparing TCR nucleotide sequences against IMGT/GENE-DB human TR gene sequences. The TCRdist pipeline was used in a later analysis to assign CDR3 sequences and most-parsimonious VDJ recombination scenarios. In a later analysis, each TCR beta chain was defined by its CDR3 amino acid sequence together with its V-gene family, and reads without a unique V-gene family were excluded. To address suspected cross-contamination and a sequencing artifact, a later analysis removed 592 highly shared, low-generation-probability nucleotide sequences. A later analysis calculated a clonal expansion index for each public chain from normalized within-repertoire ranks of inferred template counts. A later analysis computed generation probabilities with a VDJ recombination model fitted to out-of-frame rearrangements, and checked the results against IGoR. In a later analysis, hypergeometric tests were used to score TCR-TCR, TCR-HLA and TCR-CMV co-occurrence, with a repertoire-size bias correction applied to TCR pairs. In a later analysis, false discovery rates were estimated by permuting HLA or CMV assignments 20 times. In a later analysis, co-occurring TCRs were grouped with DBSCAN, and TCRdist sequence similarity was added when clustering was performed within HLA-allele-positive subsets. Repertoires with fewer than 30,000 or more than 120,000 public chains were left out of co-occurrence clustering, as were a handful of repertoires with anomalous nucleotide sharing. The table was pulled from immuneACCESS by TCRdb, which kept in-frame rearrangements only. Such tables lose some clones; where checked, under half of the loss comes from unresolved V genes, and the rest has no known cause. V and J calls and clone size follow that table, whereas D and trimming were derived from the DNA. This sample comprises about 200,000 clones, 80% to 85% of them detected only once. The ten largest clonotypes hold 2.7% of the sample.

For this clone: No cognate antigen has been identified for it. Qualities for individual bases were not recorded, and no much larger clone is one base off.

In the germline V gene, CDR1 corresponds to KGHSH and CDR2 to LQKENI. The CDR3 measures 17 amino acids from cysteine to phenylalanine. Only the CDR3 DNA stays, 51 bases, in frame from base 1. The junction shows trimming of 1 base on V and 4 bases on J, plus 19 bases between the germline ends. In total, approximately 610 healthy bone marrow donors made up the cohort. At the time of sampling, all cohort members were nominally healthy, though unrecorded immune exposures were likely present. The donor was CMV seronegative and was included in the group of a few hundred seronegative cohort members. A peripheral blood sample was provided by each donor, and peripheral blood mononuclear cells were used for TCR beta sequencing. Genomic DNA was extracted from the blood cell samples with the Qiagen DNeasy Blood Extraction Kit.

This TCR derives from a woman between 40 and 55 years old in good health and CMV-seronegative. The sample was PBMCs. Here the chain combines TRBV18 and TRBJ1-1, and perhaps TRBD1 as D gene, on 6 matching bases. The sequenced DNA is TGTGCCAGCTCACCACTTAACTTCCTCAAAGGGGGCACTGAAGCTTTCTTT. Its translation reads: CASSPLNFLKGGTEAFF.